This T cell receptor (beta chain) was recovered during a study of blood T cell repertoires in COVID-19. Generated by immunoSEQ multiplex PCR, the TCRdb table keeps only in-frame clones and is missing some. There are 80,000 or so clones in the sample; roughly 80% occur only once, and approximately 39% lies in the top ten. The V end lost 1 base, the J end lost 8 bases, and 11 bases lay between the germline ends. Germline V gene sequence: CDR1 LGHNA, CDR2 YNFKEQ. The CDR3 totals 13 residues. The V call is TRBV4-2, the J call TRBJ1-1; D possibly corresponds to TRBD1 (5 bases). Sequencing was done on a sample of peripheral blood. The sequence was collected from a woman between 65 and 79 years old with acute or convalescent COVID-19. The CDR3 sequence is CASSQAGSVEAFF. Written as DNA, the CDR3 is TGTGCCAGCAGCCAAGCAGGGTCGGTGGAAGCTTTCTTT.